This T cell receptor beta chain was recorded in a study of blood T cell repertoires in COVID-19. Study background: Specimens from acute and convalescent COVID-19 originated in the United States, Italy and Spain. The analysed material was cDNA or gDNA that came from T cells, B-cell-depleted T cells, or PBMCs.

V was trimmed by 4 bases and J by 3 bases, leaving 13 bases between them. The CDR3 sequence is 15 residues long. CDR1 and CDR2 (germline): LNHDA, SQIVND (reference sequence). In the authors' methods: Estimated nucleated cell counts came from reference gene primer amplification. Repertoires were generated with immunoSEQ multiplex PCR, while TCRdb's copy carries only in-frame clones and drops some. V and J calls and clone size are those listed in that table; D and trimming were worked out from the DNA. The table includes around 130,000 clones, 75% to 85% detected once. This TCR was recovered from a woman older than 75 with acute or convalescent COVID-19. This sequence joins TRBV19 and TRBJ1-3; maybe TRBD1 (5 bases). Source material: peripheral blood. The CDR3 DNA sequence: TGTGCCAGTAGTAGCGGAGGGGTAGATGGAAACACCATATATTTT. Translation gives CASSSGGVDGNTIYF.